The T cell receptor beta chain described here comes from a study of shared clonotypes between healthy human individuals. Regarding the study as a whole: Across a few donors, naive CD4 shared roughly 5.2%, naive CD8 around 4%, memory CD4 more than 2%, memory CD8 around 0.42%.

Germline V CDR1 and CDR2: SEHNR, FQNEAQ (reference sequence). This CDR3 region has 14 residues. The V and J ends lost 4 bases and 7 bases respectively, with 13 bases between them. About 33,000 T cell genomes (approximately 210 ng DNA) went into each sorted-subset replicate. Only in-frame clones appear in the TCRdb table, and some are missing; sequencing was by immunoSEQ multiplex PCR. The profile shows 950,000 to 1,100,000 clones, around four fifths of them singletons. Many counts were recorded for this clone. Its target is unknown. CD4+ cells underwent separation, giving CD45RA+ naive and CD45RA-negative memory subsets.

The chain combines TRBV7-9 with TRBJ1-4; D is uncertain. Sequences were obtained from memory CD4+ T cells sorted from blood. The sample's subset: CD45RA-negative fraction. The sequence came from a man between 18 and 35 years old in good health. The CDR3 DNA is TGTGCCAGCAGCTCCTCGGGAGGGAGTGAAAAACTGTTTTTT. Protein product: CASSSSGGSEKLFF.